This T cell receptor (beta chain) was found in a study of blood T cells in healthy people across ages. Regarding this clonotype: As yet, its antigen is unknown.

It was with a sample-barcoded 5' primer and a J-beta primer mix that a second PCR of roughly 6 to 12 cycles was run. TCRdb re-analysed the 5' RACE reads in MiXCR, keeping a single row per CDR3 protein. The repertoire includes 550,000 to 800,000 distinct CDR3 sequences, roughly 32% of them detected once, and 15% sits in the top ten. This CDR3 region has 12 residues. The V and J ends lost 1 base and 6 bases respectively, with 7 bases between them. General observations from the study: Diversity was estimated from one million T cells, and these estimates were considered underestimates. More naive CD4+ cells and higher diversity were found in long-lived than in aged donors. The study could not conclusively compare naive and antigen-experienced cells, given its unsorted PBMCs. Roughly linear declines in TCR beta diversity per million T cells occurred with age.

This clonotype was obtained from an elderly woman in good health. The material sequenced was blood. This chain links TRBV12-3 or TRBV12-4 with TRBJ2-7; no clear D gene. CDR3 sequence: CASSLGRIEQYF. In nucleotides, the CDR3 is TGTGCCAGCAGTTTAGGGCGTATCGAGCAGTACTTC.